This T cell receptor beta chain was recorded in a study of identical twins. Broader study findings: Where beta out-of-frame sequences were concerned, excess twin sharing was weaker. Compared with unrelated sharing, twin-shared out-of-frame alpha sequences had more low-probability sequences. It was possible that invariant MAIT and iNKT cells partly confounded the zero-insertion analyses.

The authors used template switching to add a universal primer site and gave cDNA unique molecular identifiers. MiXCR was run by TCRdb on the 5' RACE reads, yielding one entry per CDR3 protein. In the table there are about 530,000 distinct CDR3 sequences, about 20% of which are singletons. This clonotype was observed a handful of times. No antigen is known for it. Trimming cost V 6 bases and J 9 bases; bases outside gene matches: 10. The CDR3 consists of 14 residues. These data also formed part of another study, on yellow fever vaccine responses in identical twins.

The sequence derives from a woman aged 18-35 years in good health. The chain combines TRBV12-3 or TRBV12-4 with TRBJ2-1; TRBD1 matches at 8 bases. The sequenced sample consisted of CD4+ T cells sorted from blood. The CDR3 loop reads CASSWQGALSEQFF. The CDR3 DNA sequence: TGTGCCAGCAGCTGGCAGGGGGCCTTGTCTGAGCAGTTCTTC.